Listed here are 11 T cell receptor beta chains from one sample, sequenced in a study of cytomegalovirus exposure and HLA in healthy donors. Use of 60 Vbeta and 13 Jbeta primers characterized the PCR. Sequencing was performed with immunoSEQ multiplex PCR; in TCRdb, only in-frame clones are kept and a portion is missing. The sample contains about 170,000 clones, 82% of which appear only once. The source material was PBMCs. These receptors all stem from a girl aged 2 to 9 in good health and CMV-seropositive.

CDR3 protein: CASSRRGGPAKETQYF. CDR3 bases: TGTGCCAGCAGCCGTCGAGGAGGACCAGCGAAAGAGACCCAGTACTTC. The V gene is TRBV11-2, the J gene TRBJ2-5, with D possibly TRBD2 on 5 matching bases. The CDR3 runs to 16 residues. Trimming cost V 5 bases and J 3 bases, with 19 bases left between them. Per germline, CDR1 SGHAT and CDR2 FQNNGV. Full variable domain (outside the CDR3, taken from reference TRBV11-2 and TRBJ2-5): EAGVAQSPRYKIIEKRQSVAFWCNPISGHATLYWYQQILGQGPKLLIQFQNNGVVDDSQLPKDRFSAERLKGVDSTLKIQPAKLEDSAVYLCASSRRGGPAKETQYFGPGTRLLVL.

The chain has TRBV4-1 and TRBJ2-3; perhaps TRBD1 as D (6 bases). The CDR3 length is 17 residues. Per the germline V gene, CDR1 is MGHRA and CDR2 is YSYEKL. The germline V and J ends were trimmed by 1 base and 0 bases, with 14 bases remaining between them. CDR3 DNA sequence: TGCGCCAGCAGCCAAGGACTCGGGACACTTAGCACAGATACGCAGTATTTT. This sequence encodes CASSQGLGTLSTDTQYF.

The CDR3 DNA reads as TGTGCCAGTAGTGCGGGGGTCCGAAACACCATATATTTT. As protein: CASSAGVRNTIYF. The chain has TRBV19 and TRBJ1-3; D may be TRBD1 (5 bases). CDR3 length: 13 amino acids. V lost 5 bases, J lost 5 bases, and 10 bases lay in between. Germline-derived CDR1 and CDR2 are LNHDA and SQIVND (reference sequence).

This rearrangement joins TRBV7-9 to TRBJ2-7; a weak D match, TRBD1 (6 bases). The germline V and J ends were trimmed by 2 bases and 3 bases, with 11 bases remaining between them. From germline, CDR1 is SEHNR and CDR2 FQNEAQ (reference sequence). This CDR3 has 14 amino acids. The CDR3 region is CASSLFSGVYEQYF. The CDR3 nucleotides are TGTGCCAGCAGCTTATTCTCAGGGGTCTACGAGCAGTACTTC.

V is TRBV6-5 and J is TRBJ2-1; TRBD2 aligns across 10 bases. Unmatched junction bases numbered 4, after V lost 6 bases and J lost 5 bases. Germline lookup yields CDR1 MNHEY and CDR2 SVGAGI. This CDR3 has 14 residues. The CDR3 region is CASRIAGGNNEQFF. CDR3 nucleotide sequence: TGTGCCAGCAGGATAGCGGGAGGCAACAATGAGCAGTTCTTC.

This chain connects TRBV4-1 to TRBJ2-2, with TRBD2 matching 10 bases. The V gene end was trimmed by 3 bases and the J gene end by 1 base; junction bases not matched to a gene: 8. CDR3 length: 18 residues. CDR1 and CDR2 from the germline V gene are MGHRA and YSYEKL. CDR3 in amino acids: CASSQGAGGRKNTGELFF. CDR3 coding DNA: TGCGCCAGCAGCCAGGGAGCGGGAGGGAGAAAGAACACCGGGGAGCTGTTTTTT.

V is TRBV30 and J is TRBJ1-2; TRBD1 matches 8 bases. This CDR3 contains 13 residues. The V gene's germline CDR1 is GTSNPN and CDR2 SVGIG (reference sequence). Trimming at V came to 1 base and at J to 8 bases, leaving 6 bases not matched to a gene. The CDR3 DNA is TGTGCCTGGAGTGGGCAGGGGGCGCGAGGCTACACCTTC. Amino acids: CAWSGQGARGYTF.

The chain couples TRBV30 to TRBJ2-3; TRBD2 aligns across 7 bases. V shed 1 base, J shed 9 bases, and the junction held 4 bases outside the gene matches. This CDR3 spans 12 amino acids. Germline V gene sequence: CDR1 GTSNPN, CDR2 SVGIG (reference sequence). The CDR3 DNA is TGTGCCTGGAGTGCTCCGGGACTAACGCAGTATTTT. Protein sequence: CAWSAPGLTQYF.

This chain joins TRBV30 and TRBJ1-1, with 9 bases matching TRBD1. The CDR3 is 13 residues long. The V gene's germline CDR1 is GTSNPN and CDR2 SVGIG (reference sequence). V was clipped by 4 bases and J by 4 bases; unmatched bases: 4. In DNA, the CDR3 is TGTGCCTGGAAAAAACAGGGGGCCACTGAAGCTTTCTTT. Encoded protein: CAWKKQGATEAFF.

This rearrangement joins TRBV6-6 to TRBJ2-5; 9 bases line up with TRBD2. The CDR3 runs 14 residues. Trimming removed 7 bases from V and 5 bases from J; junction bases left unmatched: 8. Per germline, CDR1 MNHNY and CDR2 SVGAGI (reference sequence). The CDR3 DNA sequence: TGTGCCAGCATTTTTAGCGGGAGTAGGGAGACCCAGTACTTC. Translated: CASIFSGSRETQYF.

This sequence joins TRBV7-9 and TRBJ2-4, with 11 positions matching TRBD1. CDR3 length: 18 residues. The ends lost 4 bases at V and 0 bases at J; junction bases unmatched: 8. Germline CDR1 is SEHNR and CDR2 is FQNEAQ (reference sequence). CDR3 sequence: CASSSDRGPNLAKNIQYF. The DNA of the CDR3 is TGTGCCAGCAGCTCGGACAGGGGGCCTAATCTAGCCAAAAACATTCAGTACTTC.